Listed here is a single T cell receptor (beta chain). This sample was taken from a study of beta chain features in type 1 diabetes. cDNA synthesis used the whole RNA isolate, giving expressed TCRB sequences. Here immunoSEQ multiplex PCR was the method, and the copy in TCRdb shows in-frame clones only, minus some. Of 850,000 to 900,000 clones in the sample, 15% to 20% were seen once. J gave up 2 bases and V 0 bases, and 8 bases lay outside the gene matches. From germline, CDR1 is SGHDN and CDR2 FVKESK. The CDR3 extends over 17 amino acids. The receptor comes from a woman between 18 and 29 years old in good health. Material: naive CD4+ T cells from blood. The chain joins TRBV14 to TRBJ2-5; 8 bases align to TRBD1. The CDR3 nucleotides are TGTGCCAGCAGCCAAGACGGCAGGGGGCGCGAACAAGAGACCCAGTACTTC. It encodes CASSQDGRGREQETQYF.